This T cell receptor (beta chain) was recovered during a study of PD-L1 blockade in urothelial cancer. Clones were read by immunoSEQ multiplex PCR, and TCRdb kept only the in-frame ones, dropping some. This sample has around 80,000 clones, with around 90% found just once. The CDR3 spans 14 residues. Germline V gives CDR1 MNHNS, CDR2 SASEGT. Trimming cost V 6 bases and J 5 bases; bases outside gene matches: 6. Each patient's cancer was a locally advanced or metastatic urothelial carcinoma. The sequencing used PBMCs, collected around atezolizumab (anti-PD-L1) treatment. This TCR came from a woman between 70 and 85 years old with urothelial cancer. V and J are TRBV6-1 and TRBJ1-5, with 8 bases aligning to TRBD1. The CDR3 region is CASRRTGWDQPQHF. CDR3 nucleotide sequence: TGTGCCAGCAGGAGGACAGGGTGGGATCAGCCCCAGCATTTT.